Each of the 12 T cell receptor beta chains below was sequenced from the same sample in a study of radiotherapy plus CTLA-4 blockade in lung cancer. Measured with immunoSEQ multiplex PCR; TCRdb has only the in-frame clones, and not every one. Of around 55,000 clones listed, just under 85% are singletons. The sample consisted of peripheral blood, taken from a patient treated with radiotherapy plus ipilimumab. Every receptor here comes from a human donor with non-small cell lung cancer whose response to radiotherapy plus ipilimumab could not be evaluated.

The chain recombines TRBV5-6 with TRBJ1-6; TRBD1 matches at 10 bases. Germline V gene data show CDR1 as SGHDT and CDR2 as YYEEEE. V lost 4 bases, J lost 7 bases, and 5 bases stayed unmatched. This CDR3 has 15 residues. CDR3 sequence: CASSTGQGRNSPLHF. The CDR3 DNA reads TGTGCCAGCAGCACGGGACAGGGGAGGAATTCACCCCTCCACTTT.

The J gene is TRBJ2-6, the V gene TRBV2; D is uncertain. The V gene lost 5 bases and the J gene lost 0 bases, with 11 bases spanning the gap. The CDR3 extends over 16 amino acids. The germline V gene has CDR1 SNHLY and CDR2 FYNNEI. This CDR3 reads CASSPDTASGANVLTF. CDR3 nucleotides: TGTGCCAGCAGTCCCGACACCGCCTCTGGGGCCAACGTCCTGACTTTC.

This clone turned up a few times. The V gene is TRBV5-1, the J gene TRBJ2-1, with D maybe TRBD2 (6 bases). V dropped 4 bases and J dropped 3 bases, with 14 bases sitting between them. The CDR3 runs 15 residues. The V gene's germline CDR1 is SGHRS and CDR2 YFSETQ. CDR3 coding DNA: TGCGCCAGCAGCCCGAGGAGGGTGGGCTACAATGAGCAGTTCTTC. It is translated as CASSPRRVGYNEQFF. Based on the CDR3 plus reference TRBV5-1 and TRBJ2-1, the full variable domain is KAGVTQTPRYLIKTRGQQVTLSCSPISGHRSVSWYQQTPGQGLQFLFEYFSETQRNKGNFPGRFSGRQFSNSRSEMNVSTLELGDSALYLCASSPRRVGYNEQFFGPGTRLTVL.

The gene calls are TRBV11-2 and TRBJ2-7; a possible D gene is TRBD1 (6 bases). The V gene lost 1 base and the J gene lost 2 bases, with 18 bases spanning the gap. The CDR3 totals 17 residues. Per germline, CDR1 SGHAT and CDR2 FQNNGV. CDR3 DNA: TGTGCCAGCAGCTTAGGACGCGACCCCGGGACACCCTACGAGCAGTACTTC. This sequence encodes CASSLGRDPGTPYEQYF.

V usage is TRBV29-1 and J usage is TRBJ2-3; 7 bases line up with TRBD2. CDR1 is SQVTM, CDR2 ANQGSEA, per germline. With 8 bases clipped from V and 1 base from J, the junction kept 9 bases outside the gene matches. CDR3 size: 14 residues. In DNA, the CDR3 is TGCAGCCTCTCTCGCGGGGGTGGCACAGATACGCAGTATTTT. The encoded protein is CSLSRGGGTDTQYF.

Regarding this clone: Other DNA variants within this sample encode the same CDR3. CDR3 coding DNA: TGCGCCAGCAGCTTGGAACAGGGCTACGAGCAGTACTTC. This encodes CASSLEQGYEQYF. The rearrangement joins TRBV5-1 to TRBJ2-7, with a tentative D call TRBD1 (6 bases). CDR3 size: 13 residues. V was trimmed by 0 bases and J by 3 bases, leaving 7 bases between them. Looked up from germline, CDR1 is SGHRS and CDR2 is YFSETQ.

This chain joins TRBV25-1 and TRBJ2-5; 7 positions match TRBD2. In germline, CDR1 is MGHDK, CDR2 SYGVNS. V lost 3 bases to trimming and J lost 0 bases; unmatched junction nucleotides: 4. CDR3 size: 15 residues. In nucleotides, the CDR3 is TGTGCCAGCAGTGAGGGAGGGAAGCACCAAGAGACCCAGTACTTC. Its translation: CASSEGGKHQETQYF.

The chain recombines TRBV5-1 with TRBJ1-1; D is uncertain. V gave up 2 bases and J gave up 4 bases, with 9 bases separating them. Germline assignment: CDR1 SGHRS and CDR2 YFSETQ. The CDR3 loop spans 13 amino acids. CDR3 sequence: CASSLEGSTEAFF. DNA of the CDR3: TGCGCCAGCAGCTTAGAAGGGAGCACTGAAGCTTTCTTT.

The V call is TRBV2, the J call TRBJ2-7; D unclear. From germline, CDR1 is SNHLY and CDR2 FYNNEI. The CDR3 has 12 amino acids. The germline V and J ends were trimmed by 7 bases and 10 bases, with 17 bases remaining between them. As DNA, the CDR3 is TGTGCCAGCACGGGTGGTCCTACGAAACAGTACTTC. This translates into CASTGGPTKQYF.

This clone appeared a few times. The chain links TRBV6-5 to TRBJ2-1; possibly TRBD1 for D (6 bases). The germline V and J ends were trimmed by 0 bases and 4 bases, with 13 bases remaining between them. The CDR3 loop spans 16 amino acids. The germline gives CDR1 MNHEY, CDR2 SVGAGI. The DNA for the CDR3 is TGTGCCAGCAGTTACTCGAAGGGGGTCGCATACAATGAGCAGTTCTTC. Translation: CASSYSKGVAYNEQFF.

A single count supports this clone. The chain links TRBV11-3 to TRBJ2-7, with TRBD1 identical over 10 bases. Looked up from germline, CDR1 is SGHNT and CDR2 is YENEEA. The CDR3 length is 14 residues. Trimming took 5 bases from V and 6 from J; bases not matched to a gene: 7. The CDR3 reads CASSASGTGAEQYF. The CDR3 nucleotides are TGTGCCAGCAGCGCTTCCGGGACAGGGGCCGAGCAGTACTTC.

The chain is built from TRBV25-1 and TRBJ1-1, with TRBD1 matching over 7 bases. Trimming took 0 bases from V and 1 from J; bases not matched to a gene: 2. CDR3 length: 15 amino acids. Germline assignment: CDR1 MGHDK and CDR2 SYGVNS. CDR3 in amino acids: CASSEYRTGNTEAFF. CDR3 nucleotide sequence: TGTGCCAGCAGTGAATACCGGACAGGGAACACTGAAGCTTTCTTT.